Following are 22 T cell receptor beta chains from one sample sequenced in a study of spatial heterogeneity in lung cancer. Time point described: sample taken at primary tumor resection. From tumor, nontumor lung or frozen PBMC, whole RNA was taken unsorted for sequencing. TCRdb recomputed calls from the 5' RACE reads with MiXCR, one row per CDR3 protein. The sample comprises tens of thousands of distinct CDR3 sequences, about 12% of which are singletons, and roughly 4.5% rests with the top ten. Specimen: PBMCs, collected at surgery. These TCRs come from a male donor with early-stage non-small cell lung cancer.

Written as DNA, the CDR3 is TGCAGTGCTAGAGCGGGCGCGGGGAACACTGAAGCTTTCTTT. Translation: CSARAGAGNTEAFF. V and J are TRBV20-1 and TRBJ1-1; D unclear. Germline V CDR1 and CDR2: DFQATT, SNEGSKA (reference sequence). The CDR3 covers 14 residues. Between the trimmed V and J ends, which lost 1 base and 1 base, there was a span of 10 bases.

The rearrangement joins TRBV7-9 to TRBJ2-2; D might be TRBD1 (6 bases). The CDR3 is 16 amino acids. CDR1 is SEHNR, CDR2 FQNEAQ, per germline (reference sequence). V lost 6 bases to trimming and J lost 0 bases, with 14 bases between them. The CDR3 nucleotides read TGTGCCAGCAGTATCATACAGGGAGCGAACACCGGGGAGCTGTTTTTT. Amino acid sequence: CASSIIQGANTGELFF. Drawing the rest from reference TRBV7-9 and TRBJ2-2, the complete variable domain is DTGVSQNPRHKITKRGQNVTFRCDPISEHNRLYWYRQTLGQGPEFLTYFQNEAQLEKSRLLSDRFSAERPKGSFSTLEIQRTEQGDSAMYLCASSIIQGANTGELFFGEGSRLTVL.

The genes are TRBV29-1 and TRBJ1-2; possibly TRBD1 for D (5 bases). The germline V gene has CDR1 SQVTM and CDR2 ANQGSEA. The CDR3 has 14 residues. The germline V and J ends were trimmed by 2 bases and 4 bases, with 14 bases remaining between them. The CDR3 sequence: CSVEQGPTFYGYTF. CDR3 bases: TGCAGCGTTGAACAGGGCCCAACCTTCTATGGCTACACCTTC.

The chain has TRBV15 and TRBJ2-3; 7 bases agree with TRBD2. The ends lost 5 bases at V and 2 bases at J; junction bases unmatched: 13. Germline CDR1 and CDR2: LNHNV and YYDKDF (reference sequence). The CDR3 has 17 amino acids. The CDR3 loop reads CATSLSGPASFTDTQYF. In nucleotides, the CDR3 is TGTGCCACCAGCCTTAGCGGGCCCGCCAGCTTCACAGATACGCAGTATTTT.

The chain uses TRBV6-2 or TRBV6-3 and TRBJ1-1; 8 bases line up with TRBD1. The trim removed 2 bases at V and 6 bases at J, leaving 14 bases unmatched. CDR1 MNHEY and CDR2 SVGEGT come from the germline V gene. This CDR3 is 17 amino acids long. This CDR3 is CASSYGMGRTGRPEAFF. The CDR3 DNA reads as TGTGCCAGCAGTTACGGAATGGGAAGGACAGGGAGACCTGAAGCTTTCTTT.

This clonotype has more than one count but fewer than ten. V usage is TRBV5-6 and J usage is TRBJ2-1; D is uncertain. Germline V gene data show CDR1 as SGHDT and CDR2 as YYEEEE. V was shortened by 1 base and J by 5 bases, with 7 bases between the two germline ends. This CDR3 comprises 13 residues. CDR3: CASSLNVDNEQFF. CDR3 bases: TGTGCCAGCAGCTTGAATGTCGACAATGAGCAGTTCTTC. The complete variable domain, with remaining parts taken from reference TRBV5-6 and TRBJ2-1, reads DAGVTQSPTHLIKTRGQQVTLRCSPKSGHDTVSWYQQALGQGPQFIFQYYEEEERQRGNFPDRFSGHQFPNYSSELNVNALLLGDSALYLCASSLNVDNEQFFGPGTRLTVL.

This clonotype has more than one count but fewer than ten. The gene calls are TRBV29-1 and TRBJ2-1; 7 bases are shared with TRBD1. Germline CDR1 SQVTM, CDR2 ANQGSEA. V lost 1 base and J lost 7; bases outside the gene matches: 10. This CDR3 comprises 15 residues. This chain's CDR3 is CSVEVWQGEQNEQFF. DNA of the CDR3: TGCAGCGTTGAAGTGTGGCAGGGGGAGCAAAATGAGCAGTTCTTC.

Only a few counts were recorded for this clonotype. The chain carries TRBV7-2 and TRBJ2-1; TRBD1 matches 12 bases. CDR3 length equals 17 residues. Germline values: CDR1 SGHTA, CDR2 FQGNSA. J gave up 12 bases and V 3 bases, and 15 bases lay outside the gene matches. CDR3 residues: CASSLSPPGTGGLGQFF. CDR3 DNA: TGTGCCAGCAGCTTGTCCCCTCCCGGGACAGGGGGCTTAGGGCAGTTCTTC.

This chain uses TRBV7-8 with TRBJ2-7, with 10 bases fitting TRBD2. The CDR3 is 17 amino acids. V dropped 1 base and J dropped 7; count of bases not matched to a gene: 13. The V gene's germline CDR1 is SGHVS and CDR2 FQNEAQ. The DNA of the CDR3 is TGTGCCAGCAGCTTAGGTCCAGCGGGAGGGGTACAGGGGGAGCAGTACTTC. Encoded protein: CASSLGPAGGVQGEQYF.

This clonotype was recorded a few times. This chain uses TRBV9 with TRBJ1-4; tentative D call: TRBD1 (5 bases). The CDR3 loop spans 13 amino acids. Per germline, CDR1 SGDLS and CDR2 YYNGEE. V shed 4 bases and J shed 13 bases, with 17 bases lying between them. The CDR3 region is CASSPNVGALLFF. As DNA, the CDR3 is TGTGCCAGCAGCCCTAACGTAGGGGCGCTACTGTTTTTT. The complete variable domain, with remaining parts taken from reference TRBV9 and TRBJ1-4, reads DSGVTQTPKHLITATGQRVTLRCSPRSGDLSVYWYQQSLDQGLQFLIQYYNGEERAKGNILERFSAQQFPDLHSELNLSSLELGDSALYFCASSPNVGALLFFGSGTQLSVL.

CDR3 amino acids: CASSLAGQGNEQFF. The CDR3, as DNA: TGTGCCAGCAGCTTAGCGGGACAGGGCAATGAGCAGTTCTTC. The V and J genes are TRBV7-3 and TRBJ2-1, with 9 bases matching TRBD1. V dropped 2 bases and J dropped 6; count of bases not matched to a gene: 2. The germline CDR1 and CDR2 sequences are SGHTA and FQGTGA. This CDR3 is built from 14 residues. The entire variable domain, with the rest obtained from reference TRBV7-3 and TRBJ2-1, is as follows: GAGVSQTPSNKVTEKGKYVELRCDPISGHTALYWYRQSLGQGPEFLIYFQGTGAADDSGLPNDRFFAVRPEGSVSTLKIQRTERGDSAVYLCASSLAGQGNEQFFGPGTRLTVL.

The V call is TRBV5-5, the J call TRBJ1-1; a weak D match, TRBD1 (6 bases). Germline CDR1 is SGHKS and CDR2 is YYEKEE (reference sequence). The CDR3 loop spans 15 amino acids. Trimming left V 4 bases short and J 5 bases short, with 18 bases between. The CDR3 DNA follows: TGTGCCAGCAGCGGGGGGCTTCCCAGGTGGACTGAAGCTTTCTTT. It yields the protein CASSGGLPRWTEAFF.

The CDR3 protein is CASSPPRWGGSTGELFF. The CDR3 DNA reads TGTGCCAGCAGCCCCCCCCGGTGGGGGGGCTCGACCGGGGAGCTGTTTTTT. The rearrangement links TRBV3-1 to TRBJ2-2; D possibly corresponds to TRBD2 (7 bases). Looked up from germline, CDR1 is LGHDT and CDR2 is YNNKEL (reference sequence). The CDR3 has 17 residues. The V end was cut by 4 bases, the J end by 5 bases, with 20 bases between.

The chain uses TRBV19 and TRBJ1-5, with D unclear. Trimming left V 4 bases short and J 4 bases short, with 11 bases between. This CDR3 has 14 residues. Germline V lookup: CDR1 LNHDA, CDR2 SQIVND (reference sequence). CDR3 in amino acids: CASSRRDENQPQHF. The DNA of the CDR3 is TGTGCCAGTAGTAGGAGAGACGAGAATCAGCCCCAGCATTTT.

This clonotype showed up many times. The CDR3 bases are TGTGCCAGCAGCCAAGTAAGCTACGAGCAGTACTTC. Its protein product is CASSQVSYEQYF. The chain uses TRBV3-1 and TRBJ2-7; D uncertain. The CDR3 spans 12 residues. The V end lost 1 base, the J end lost 3 bases, and 4 bases lay between the germline ends. Germline CDR1 and CDR2: LGHDT and YNNKEL (reference sequence).

This clonotype was recorded at least ten times. The gene calls are TRBV15 and TRBJ1-5, with D possibly TRBD1 on 6 matching bases. V lost 3 bases, J lost 6 bases, and 15 bases lay in between. Germline V CDR1 and CDR2: LNHNV, YYDKDF (reference sequence). This CDR3 is 15 amino acids long. CDR3 nucleotide sequence: TGTGCCACCAGCAGGGGGGGGCAGGGAGGTCAGCCCCAGCATTTT. It codes for CATSRGGQGGQPQHF.

Turning to this clonotype: A much larger clone differs from this one at a single base, so this may be a read error. The CDR3 region is CASSQAGLLNAEAFF. Written as DNA, the CDR3 is TGTGCCAGCAGCCAAGCGGGACTCCTGAACGCTGAAGCTTTCTTT. J is TRBJ1-1 and V is TRBV3-1, with a tentative D call TRBD1 (5 bases). The germline V gene encodes CDR1 LGHDT and CDR2 YNNKEL (reference sequence). This CDR3 has 15 amino acids.

V gene TRBV28 combines with J gene TRBJ2-5; a weak D match, TRBD1 (6 bases). The germline gives CDR1 MDHEN, CDR2 SYDVKM. Trimming removed 5 bases from V and 3 bases from J, with 16 bases in between. The length of the CDR3 is 15 residues. Here the CDR3 DNA reads TGTGCCAGCAGTATACGAAGGGGGACGGAAGAGACCCAGTACTTC. Translating it yields CASSIRRGTEETQYF.

This clonotype was observed a handful of times. This chain links TRBV5-1 with TRBJ2-7, with 12 bases identical to TRBD2. The CDR3 loop spans 16 amino acids. V shed 0 bases, J shed 6 bases, and the junction held 7 bases outside the gene matches. Per the germline V gene, CDR1 is SGHRS and CDR2 is YFSETQ. The CDR3 protein is CASSLELAGGPAEQYF. The CDR3 DNA sequence: TGCGCCAGCAGCTTGGAACTAGCGGGAGGCCCCGCCGAGCAGTACTTC.

This clonotype was recorded a few times. The chain joins TRBV10-3 to TRBJ2-1; D gene unclear. V lost 4 bases and J lost 9, with 10 bases in between. The CDR3 contains 12 residues. CDR1 ENHRY and CDR2 SYGVKD come from the germline V gene. This CDR3 reads CAISGGRGEQFF. In DNA form, the CDR3 reads TGTGCCATCAGTGGGGGTCGTGGTGAGCAGTTCTTC.

This chain joins TRBV6-1 and TRBJ2-3; D gene unclear. The CDR3 covers 13 residues. Germline CDR1 MNHNS, CDR2 SASEGT. With 2 bases removed from V and 8 bases from J, the gap between germline ends came to 11 bases. The CDR3 reads CASSEIGEGTQYF. In nucleotides, the CDR3 is TGTGCCAGCAGTGAAATAGGTGAAGGTACGCAGTATTTT.

This clonotype has ten or more counts. The rearrangement links TRBV3-1 to TRBJ1-3; 9 positions match TRBD1. Germline V gene data show CDR1 as LGHDT and CDR2 as YNNKEL (reference sequence). The CDR3 runs 15 residues. The J segment lost 3 bases and the V segment lost 4 bases, leaving 4 bases of the junction unmatched. The CDR3 is CASSPDRGFGNTIYF. The CDR3 DNA reads as TGTGCCAGCAGCCCAGACAGGGGGTTTGGAAACACCATATATTTT.